This TCR beta chain was documented in a study of cytomegalovirus exposure and HLA in healthy donors. The germline V gene encodes CDR1 KGHSH and CDR2 LQKENI. Trimming removed 6 bases from V and 7 bases from J, with 13 bases in between. The CDR3 length is 14 residues. Study-wide points: Subsequent analysis showed first-cohort TCR clusters tending to co-occur in approximately 120 validation repertoires. Reported results showed that the classifier diagnosed cytomegalovirus status with high specificity and sensitivity.

The donors were in the approximately 120-subject validation cohort; that cohort was separate from the roughly 730-subject first cohort. Note on this clone: What it binds is unknown.

Using immunoSEQ multiplex PCR, the repertoire was profiled, and TCRdb retains in-frame clones only, with some absent. The top ten clones hold roughly 1.3% of a sample with about 130,000 clones, approximately 94% of them seen once. The clonotype originates from a woman between 18 and 30 years old in good health and CMV-seronegative. Sequencing was done on a sample of PBMCs. The chain links TRBV18 to TRBJ1-6; the D gene is possibly TRBD1 (5 bases). CDR3 DNA: TGTGCCAGCTCCCGGACGGGGGGAAATTCACCCCTCCACTTT. This translates into CASSRTGGNSPLHF.